The clone carrying this TCR beta chain showed up just a few times. From the 5' RACE reads, TCRdb called clonotypes with MiXCR, one entry per CDR3 protein. The table shows about 120,000 distinct CDR3 sequences, with 12% occurring only once. This sample was included in a study of spatial heterogeneity in lung cancer. The overall study: Consistent detection of more beta-chain than alpha-chain sequences was observed.

Sample time point: blood at routine non-recurrence follow-up after resection. The authors sequenced whole RNA from tumor, nontumor lung or frozen PBMC without sorting. J was trimmed by 3 bases and V by 7 bases; bases with no gene match: 10. In germline, CDR1 is SNHLY, CDR2 FYNNEI. CDR3 length: 15 amino acids. The chain is built from TRBV2 and TRBJ2-3; 7 positions agree with TRBD1. This clonotype originated in a male donor with early-stage non-small cell lung cancer. Sample: PBMCs, taken at follow-up. CDR3 DNA: TGTGCCAGCAACTACCGGGACAGCATAACAGATACGCAGTATTTT. It specifies CASNYRDSITDTQYF. Full variable domain (missing parts from reference TRBV2 and TRBJ2-3): EPEVTQTPSHQVTQMGQEVILRCVPISNHLYFYWYRQILGQKVEFLVSFYNNEISEKSEIFDDQFSVERPDGSNFTLKIRSTKLEDSAMYFCASNYRDSITDTQYFGPGTRLTVL.